The 29 T cell receptor beta chains below come from one sample, sequenced in a study of blood T cell repertoires in COVID-19. Assay: immunoSEQ multiplex PCR; the TCRdb copy retains only in-frame clones and omits some. The sample yields 200,000 or so clones, roughly 81% seen once. Sequenced input: peripheral blood. The receptors here all came from a man aged 45-65 years who had recovered from COVID-19.

The CDR3 DNA reads TGTGCCAGCAGCTGGGGACAGGGAGGTTTCTACGAGCAGTACTTC. Its protein is CASSWGQGGFYEQYF. The chain uses TRBV27 and TRBJ2-7, with 9 nucleotides matching TRBD1. Germline V lookup: CDR1 MNHEY, CDR2 SMNVEV (reference sequence). The length of the CDR3 is 15 residues. V trimming: 6 bases; J trimming: 3 bases; junction bases outside the gene matches: 9.

As concerns this clone: The sample holds other DNA sequences that translate to the same CDR3. The chain couples TRBV18 to TRBJ2-7; possible D gene TRBD1, 5 bases. The length of the CDR3 is 13 residues. Germline CDR1 is KGHSH and CDR2 is LQKENI. Deletions cut 3 bases from V and 3 bases from J, with 9 bases between. The CDR3 loop reads CASSPQQGYEQYF. The CDR3 DNA follows: TGTGCCAGCTCACCCCAGCAGGGCTACGAGCAGTACTTC.

This clone showed up just once. The chain has TRBV27 and TRBJ2-5; TRBD2 might be the D (5 bases). The CDR3 has 14 amino acids. With 3 bases removed from V and 0 bases from J, the gap between germline ends came to 8 bases. CDR1 is MNHEY, CDR2 SMNVEV, per germline (reference sequence). CDR3 residues: CASSFLGNQETQYF. The CDR3 DNA follows: TGTGCCAGCAGTTTCCTCGGGAACCAAGAGACCCAGTACTTC.

This chain uses TRBV28 with TRBJ2-7; D is possibly TRBD1 (6 bases). The V gene lost 7 bases and the J gene lost 4 bases, with 23 bases spanning the gap. The CDR3 is 16 residues long. Germline CDR1 MDHEN, CDR2 SYDVKM. CDR3 sequence: CASNSPKGTSRYEQYF. Here the CDR3 DNA reads TGTGCCAGCAATTCCCCAAAGGGGACAAGTAGATACGAGCAGTACTTC.

This clone has more than one count but fewer than ten. The chain uses TRBV6-5 and TRBJ1-6; D may be TRBD1 (5 bases). Germline assignment: CDR1 MNHEY and CDR2 SVGAGI. This CDR3 is 16 amino acids long. V lost 4 bases and J lost 3, with 13 bases in between. The CDR3 sequence is CASSWGKAYYNSPLHF. In DNA form, the CDR3 reads TGTGCCAGCAGTTGGGGCAAGGCCTACTATAATTCACCCCTCCACTTT.

The chain uses TRBV7-2 and TRBJ2-3, with 13 bases that match TRBD2. The CDR3 length is 17 residues. Germline CDR1 is SGHTA and CDR2 is FQGNSA. The junction had 2 bases not matched to a gene; V was cut back by 0 bases and J by 2 bases. The CDR3 here is CASSLAGTSGITDTQYF. The CDR3 region has the DNA TGTGCCAGCAGCTTAGCCGGGACTAGCGGGATCACAGATACGCAGTATTTT.

This chain connects TRBV6-1 to TRBJ2-7; D ambiguous. CDR1 is MNHNS and CDR2 is SASEGT in the germline V gene. The CDR3 has 12 residues. With 1 base removed from V and 3 bases from J, the gap between germline ends came to 4 bases. CDR3 DNA: TGTGCCAGCAGTGAAGTTAGCTACGAGCAGTACTTC. Residues: CASSEVSYEQYF.

The CDR3 nucleotides read TGTGCCAGCATCAGTGCTAGCTCCTCTATCACAGATACGCAGTATTTT. This gives the protein CASISASSSITDTQYF. The chain uses TRBV2 and TRBJ2-3, with a tentative D call TRBD2 (5 bases). V lost 7 bases and J 2 bases, leaving 19 bases between the germline ends. This CDR3 contains 16 residues. Per germline, CDR1 SNHLY and CDR2 FYNNEI. Looking up the rest from reference TRBV2 and TRBJ2-3 gives the full variable domain: EPEVTQTPSHQVTQMGQEVILRCVPISNHLYFYWYRQILGQKVEFLVSFYNNEISEKSEIFDDQFSVERPDGSNFTLKIRSTKLEDSAMYFCASISASSSITDTQYFGPGTRLTVL.

CDR3 loop: CASSLWTGTRETQYF. DNA for the CDR3: TGTGCCAGCAGTTTATGGACAGGGACCCGGGAGACCCAGTACTTC. J is TRBJ2-5 and V is TRBV28, with TRBD1 identical over 7 bases. Unmatched junction bases numbered 6, after V lost 0 bases and J lost 5 bases. The CDR3 loop spans 15 amino acids. From germline, CDR1 is MDHEN and CDR2 SYDVKM. Filled out from reference TRBV28 and TRBJ2-5, the complete variable domain reads DVKVTQSSRYLVKRTGEKVFLECVQDMDHENMFWYRQDPGLGLRLIYFSYDVKMKEKGDIPEGYSVSREKKERFSLILESASTNQTSMYLCASSLWTGTRETQYFGPGTRLLVL.

This CDR3 reads CASSNRGRRLYQETQYF. CDR3 sequence (DNA): TGTGCCAGTAGTAATAGGGGGCGCCGGTTGTACCAAGAGACCCAGTACTTC. The rearrangement uses TRBV19 and TRBJ2-5, with 7 bases fitting TRBD1. Trimming at V came to 4 bases and at J to 0 bases, leaving 11 bases not matched to a gene. Germline V lookup: CDR1 LNHDA, CDR2 SQIVND (reference sequence). The length of the CDR3 is 17 residues.

V is TRBV10-3 and J is TRBJ1-1, with D possibly being TRBD1 (5 bases). The CDR3 is made up of 14 amino acids. Between the trimmed V and J ends, which lost 4 bases and 3 bases, there was a span of 12 bases. Germline CDR1 and CDR2: ENHRY and SYGVKD. This CDR3 is CAISGEGAYTEAFF. The DNA for the CDR3 is TGTGCCATCAGTGGGGAAGGGGCGTACACTGAAGCTTTCTTT.

The chain joins TRBV2 to TRBJ2-3; 8 bases are a match to TRBD1. The length of the CDR3 is 15 residues. Germline V gene sequence: CDR1 SNHLY, CDR2 FYNNEI. The trim removed 6 bases at V and 1 base at J, leaving 6 bases unmatched. Here the CDR3 DNA reads TGTGCCAGCAGGCGGACAGGGTTGGGCACAGATACGCAGTATTTT. As protein: CASRRTGLGTDTQYF.

The chain has TRBV12-3 or TRBV12-4 and TRBJ2-7; 7 bases line up with TRBD1. This CDR3 contains 13 residues. V shed 4 bases and J 5 bases; nucleotides not matched to a gene: 5. CDR3: CASSSQDRHEQYF. CDR3 DNA: TGTGCCAGCAGTTCCCAGGACAGGCACGAGCAGTACTTC.

The rearrangement uses TRBV28 and TRBJ1-6; D gene uncertain. The CDR3 loop spans 13 amino acids. In germline, CDR1 is MDHEN, CDR2 SYDVKM. Trimming shortened V by 8 bases and J by 7 bases, and 12 bases separated the two germline ends. The CDR3, as DNA: TGTGCCAGCGTAGCTGCCCTAAATTCACCCCTCCACTTT. This translates into CASVAALNSPLHF. Based on the CDR3 plus reference TRBV28 and TRBJ1-6, the full variable domain is DVKVTQSSRYLVKRTGEKVFLECVQDMDHENMFWYRQDPGLGLRLIYFSYDVKMKEKGDIPEGYSVSREKKERFSLILESASTNQTSMYLCASVAALNSPLHFGNGTRLTVT.

The chain joins TRBV12-5 to TRBJ2-1; 8 nucleotides match TRBD1. V dropped 6 bases and J dropped 9; count of bases not matched to a gene: 10. The CDR3 runs 14 residues. CDR1 and CDR2 from the germline V gene are LGHNT and FRNRAP. CDR3 residues: CASGTGDARFEQFF. For the CDR3, the DNA is TGTGCTAGTGGGACAGGGGACGCGCGATTTGAGCAGTTCTTC.

J is TRBJ2-1 and V is TRBV19; TRBD2 agrees at 9 bases. The CDR3 runs 15 residues. After removal of 8 bases from V and 0 bases from J, the junction contained 5 bases not matched to a gene. The germline CDR1 and CDR2 sequences are LNHDA and SQIVND (reference sequence). The CDR3 DNA reads as TGTGCCAGTGGACTAGCGTTCAGCTCCTACAATGAGCAGTTCTTC. Translating gives CASGLAFSSYNEQFF.

This CDR3 is CASSDSSNQPQHF. In DNA, the CDR3 is TGCGCCAGCAGTGACAGTAGCAATCAGCCCCAGCATTTT. The J gene is TRBJ1-5, the V gene TRBV10-1; no clear D gene. The CDR3 loop spans 13 amino acids. Germline loops: CDR1 WNHNN, CDR2 SYGVQD (reference sequence). Between the trimmed V and J ends, which lost 3 bases and 0 bases, there was a span of 3 bases.

This sequence joins TRBV2 and TRBJ2-7, with TRBD2 matching 9 bases. The germline gives CDR1 SNHLY, CDR2 FYNNEI. The CDR3 totals 17 residues. Trimming cost V 6 bases and J 0 bases; bases outside gene matches: 12. The CDR3 DNA is TGTGCCAGCAGAGAGAGGGGGTTGACTAGCGGCTCCTACGAGCAGTACTTC. Translating it yields CASRERGLTSGSYEQYF.

The chain joins TRBV7-2 to TRBJ2-6; 7 positions agree with TRBD2. V shed 5 bases, J shed 1 base, and the junction held 5 bases outside the gene matches. This CDR3 has 16 residues. Germline CDR1 is SGHTA and CDR2 is FQGNSA. The CDR3 here is CASSVSGASGANVLTF. Written as DNA, the CDR3 is TGTGCCAGCAGCGTAAGCGGGGCTTCTGGGGCCAACGTCCTGACTTTC.

The chain links TRBV5-1 to TRBJ2-3; no definite D call. V lost 3 bases, J lost 4 bases, and 12 bases lay in between. Germline CDR1 is SGHRS and CDR2 is YFSETQ. The CDR3 is 14 residues long. In DNA, the CDR3 is TGCGCCAGCAGCTCCTACCCGTTAGCAGATACGCAGTATTTT. This encodes CASSSYPLADTQYF.

CDR3 in amino acids: CASSLVFVGGRQETQYF. CDR3 DNA: TGTGCCAGCAGCTTAGTGTTTGTGGGGGGTAGGCAAGAGACCCAGTACTTC. The V call is TRBV11-2, the J call TRBJ2-5; possibly TRBD2 for D (6 bases). Trimming removed 1 base at V and 2 bases at J, with 17 bases between. CDR1 and CDR2 from the germline V gene are SGHAT and FQNNGV. The length of the CDR3 is 17 residues.

The chain has TRBV27 and TRBJ2-7; TRBD2 matches 7 bases. CDR3 length: 15 residues. Per germline, CDR1 MNHEY and CDR2 SMNVEV (reference sequence). V lost 4 bases and J lost 4; bases outside the gene matches: 10. This CDR3 reads CASSSLMGGRYEQYF. The CDR3 DNA follows: TGTGCCAGCAGTTCCCTTATGGGAGGGAGGTACGAGCAGTACTTC.

This chain links TRBV28 with TRBJ2-7, with 12 bases lining up with TRBD2. Germline V gene sequence: CDR1 MDHEN, CDR2 SYDVKM. The CDR3 covers 15 residues. With V trimmed by 6 bases and J by 4 bases, 7 bases remained unmatched. The DNA for the CDR3 is TGTGCCAGCAGGGGGTTGACTAGCGGGAGTTACGAGCAGTACTTC. This encodes CASRGLTSGSYEQYF.

CDR3 loop: CASSPPGSNSPLHF. The CDR3, as DNA: TGTGCCAGCTCACCACCAGGGAGCAATTCACCCCTCCACTTT. The V gene is TRBV18, the J gene TRBJ1-6; no definite D call. Germline CDR1 and CDR2: KGHSH and LQKENI. Trimming took 0 bases from V and 7 from J, leaving 7 bases between them. The CDR3 totals 14 residues.

The V gene is TRBV30, the J gene TRBJ1-1; 8 bases map to TRBD1. CDR1 is GTSNPN and CDR2 is SVGIG in the germline V gene (reference sequence). The ends lost 2 bases at V and 4 bases at J; junction bases unmatched: 9. This CDR3 comprises 15 residues. DNA of the CDR3: TGTGCCTGGAGTTCCAGGGGGCGGATGGGCACTGAAGCTTTCTTT. Its translation: CAWSSRGRMGTEAFF.

The chain joins TRBV6-5 to TRBJ1-6; no definite D call. Deletions cut 1 base from V and 7 bases from J, with 8 bases between. The CDR3 extends over 14 amino acids. CDR1 is MNHEY and CDR2 is SVGAGI in the germline V gene. CDR3 loop: CASSYFGRNSPLHF. CDR3 sequence (DNA): TGTGCCAGCAGTTACTTTGGCAGGAATTCACCCCTCCACTTT.

The J gene is TRBJ1-2, the V gene TRBV12-3 or TRBV12-4, with 7 bases aligning to TRBD1. CDR3 length: 13 residues. The V and J ends lost 5 bases and 5 bases, in that order; junction bases with no gene match: 5. The CDR3 protein is CASSTGVGYGYTF. The CDR3 DNA reads TGTGCCAGCAGTACAGGGGTAGGGTATGGCTACACCTTC.

The chain carries TRBV14 and TRBJ2-2; 7 nucleotides align to TRBD1. The junction had 7 bases not matched to a gene; V was cut back by 3 bases and J by 0 bases. This CDR3 region has 17 residues. Germline CDR1 and CDR2: SGHDN and FVKESK. The CDR3 nucleotides read TGTGCCAGCAGCCACCGAGGGACAGCTGCGAACACCGGGGAGCTGTTTTTT. This sequence encodes CASSHRGTAANTGELFF.

This sequence joins TRBV5-4 and TRBJ2-1, with 10 nucleotides matching TRBD2. The CDR3 is 15 residues long. V lost 4 bases and J lost 10; bases outside the gene matches: 11. Germline CDR1 SGHNT, CDR2 YYREEE (reference sequence). CDR3 sequence (DNA): TGTGCCAGCAGCCAACAACAAAGCGGGAGGGGCGAGCAGTTCTTC. Translating gives CASSQQQSGRGEQFF.